This passage covers 7 T cell receptor beta chains from one sample sequenced in a study of cytomegalovirus exposure and HLA in healthy donors. It was with 60 Vbeta and 13 Jbeta primers that the PCR ran. Here immunoSEQ multiplex PCR was the method, and the copy in TCRdb shows in-frame clones only, minus some. The sample carries approximately 200,000 clones, 78% recorded once. The sequenced sample was PBMCs. The receptors were sampled from a woman in her twenties or thirties in good health and CMV-seropositive.

The chain employs TRBV9 and TRBJ2-1, with 8 positions matching TRBD2. Germline V gives CDR1 SGDLS, CDR2 YYNGEE. Unmatched junction bases numbered 7, after V lost 0 bases and J lost 5 bases. This CDR3 has 16 residues. In DNA, the CDR3 is TGTGCCAGCAGCGTAGATCCACTAGCGGTGAACAATGAGCAGTTCTTC. This encodes CASSVDPLAVNNEQFF. Full variable domain (rest looked up from reference TRBV9 and TRBJ2-1): DSGVTQTPKHLITATGQRVTLRCSPRSGDLSVYWYQQSLDQGLQFLIQYYNGEERAKGNILERFSAQQFPDLHSELNLSSLELGDSALYFCASSVDPLAVNNEQFFGPGTRLTVL.

The chain has TRBV7-2 and TRBJ1-1; possible D gene TRBD1, 6 bases. The CDR3 contains 14 residues. V was clipped by 5 bases and J by 1 base, with 11 bases between them. Germline-derived CDR1 and CDR2 are SGHTA and FQGNSA. The CDR3 reads CASSPETGNTEAFF. The DNA of the CDR3 is TGTGCCAGCAGCCCCGAGACAGGGAACACTGAAGCTTTCTTT. Full variable domain (missing parts from reference TRBV7-2 and TRBJ1-1): GAGVSQSPSNKVTEKGKDVELRCDPISGHTALYWYRQSLGQGLEFLIYFQGNSAPDKSGLPSDRFSAERTGGSVSTLTIQRTQQEDSAVYLCASSPETGNTEAFFGQGTRLTVV.

This clone was observed a handful of times. V is TRBV2 and J is TRBJ1-3; D not certain. CDR1 and CDR2 from the germline V gene are SNHLY and FYNNEI. The CDR3 sequence is 12 residues long. Trimming stripped 10 bases from V and 2 bases from J, with 9 bases between. The CDR3 DNA is TGTGCCATCTCCGGGACTGGAAACACCATATATTTT. Protein sequence: CAISGTGNTIYF. Supplemented by reference TRBV2 and TRBJ1-3, the full variable domain reads EPEVTQTPSHQVTQMGQEVILRCVPISNHLYFYWYRQILGQKVEFLVSFYNNEISEKSEIFDDQFSVERPDGSNFTLKIRSTKLEDSAMYFCAISGTGNTIYFGEGSWLTVV.

The V and J genes are TRBV15 and TRBJ1-2; 9 bases are a match to TRBD1. Germline V CDR1 and CDR2: LNHNV, YYDKDF (reference sequence). This CDR3 comprises 14 residues. After removal of 3 bases from V and 5 bases from J, the junction contained 4 bases not matched to a gene. The CDR3 is CATSSGGTGYGYTF. The CDR3 nucleotides read TGTGCCACCAGCAGTGGAGGGACAGGGTATGGCTACACCTTC.

J is TRBJ2-1 and V is TRBV28; 10 bases match TRBD2. Losses at the gene ends were 4 bases for V and 1 base for J; bases not matched to a gene: 4. From germline, CDR1 is MDHEN and CDR2 SYDVKM. CDR3 size: 16 residues. CDR3 coding DNA: TGTGCCAGCAGTTACCGGACTAGCGGTTCCTACAATGAGCAGTTCTTC. Translated, it gives CASSYRTSGSYNEQFF.

CDR3 region: CASSPQGQRGNEKLFF. CDR3 in DNA: TGTGCCAGCAGCCCACAGGGACAGAGGGGTAATGAAAAACTGTTTTTT. The chain joins TRBV5-5 to TRBJ1-4; 7 positions agree with TRBD1. CDR3 length: 16 residues. V trimming: 4 bases; J trimming: 4 bases; junction bases outside the gene matches: 10. CDR1 is SGHKS and CDR2 is YYEKEE in the germline V gene (reference sequence).

The rearrangement uses TRBV13 and TRBJ1-3; possibly TRBD1 for D (6 bases). Between the trimmed V and J ends, which lost 3 bases and 0 bases, there was a span of 12 bases. CDR1 is PRHDT and CDR2 is FYEKMQ in the germline V gene (reference sequence). This CDR3 is built from 16 residues. The CDR3 region has the DNA TGTGCCAGCAGCTTTCCCCAGGACAGCTCTGGAAACACCATATATTTT. This gives the protein CASSFPQDSSGNTIYF.